The 8 T cell receptor beta chains in this list originate from one sample, sequenced in a study of blood T cell repertoires in COVID-19. This table comes from immunoSEQ multiplex PCR, and its TCRdb copy is limited to in-frame clones, with some not included. This repertoire shows about 39,000 clones, 85% to 95% found once; its top ten account for 4.1%. The sample comprised peripheral blood. The receptors stem from a human donor with active COVID-19. The donor label of this sample is uncertain.

The chain uses TRBV19 and TRBJ2-1; 10 bases match TRBD2. V shed 9 bases and J 3 bases; nucleotides not matched to a gene: 8. CDR3 length: 15 amino acids. Germline-derived CDR1 and CDR2 are LNHDA and SQIVND (reference sequence). In DNA form, the CDR3 reads TGTGCCAGCGCCCAGCGGGAGGGTGGCTACAATGAGCAGTTCTTC. Translating gives CASAQREGGYNEQFF. The variable domain in full, completed from reference TRBV19 and TRBJ2-1, reads DGGITQSPKYLFRKEGQNVTLSCEQNLNHDAMYWYRQDPGQGLRLIYYSQIVNDFQKGDIAEGYSVSREKKESFPLTVTSAQKNPTAFYLCASAQREGGYNEQFFGPGTRLTVL.

The chain carries TRBV5-1 and TRBJ2-3; 9 bases match TRBD2. Germline loops: CDR1 SGHRS, CDR2 YFSETQ. V gave up 3 bases and J gave up 4 bases; unmatched junction bases: 9. The CDR3 covers 16 residues. The CDR3 DNA sequence: TGCGCCAGCAGCTCGGGGACTAGCCAGTATTCAGATACGCAGTATTTT. Amino acids: CASSSGTSQYSDTQYF.

The chain uses TRBV12-5 and TRBJ1-5, with unresolved D. The ends were cut back, 1 base at V and 4 bases at J, with 20 bases in the middle. Germline V gene sequence: CDR1 LGHNT, CDR2 FRNRAP. The CDR3 contains 18 residues. The CDR3 DNA reads TGTGCTAGTGGTTTGGCCGGGAAATCTGAGCCAAAAAATCAGCCCCAGCATTTT. It is translated as CASGLAGKSEPKNQPQHF.

V and J are TRBV3-1 (or the pseudogene TRBV3-2) and TRBJ2-5; TRBD2 matches at 13 bases. The CDR3 is made up of 19 amino acids. Germline V gene data show CDR1 as LGHDT and CDR2 as YNNKEL (reference sequence). Trimming at V came to 4 bases and at J to 1 base, leaving 12 bases not matched to a gene. CDR3 bases: TGTGCCAGCAGCCGTTTCACCGGGACTAGCGGGACTTTCCAAGAGACCCAGTACTTC. Amino acid sequence: CASSRFTGTSGTFQETQYF.

The chain couples TRBV9 to TRBJ2-5, with D perhaps TRBD2 (7 bases). Germline V gene data show CDR1 as SGDLS and CDR2 as YYNGEE. The CDR3 contains 17 residues. V lost 4 bases and J 7 bases, leaving 26 bases between the germline ends. DNA for the CDR3: TGTGCCAGCAGCTCACCCAGGGAGGGGGGGGATATTGGGACCCAGTACTTC. Protein: CASSSPREGGDIGTQYF.

The chain couples TRBV6-2 or TRBV6-3 to TRBJ2-7, with 10 bases that match TRBD2. V was clipped by 2 bases and J by 1 base; unmatched bases: 5. The germline V gene has CDR1 MNHEY and CDR2 SVGEGT. The CDR3 runs 16 residues. The CDR3 loop is CASSYPLTSGSYEQYF. The DNA of the CDR3 is TGTGCCAGCAGTTACCCCCTGACTAGCGGGTCCTACGAGCAGTACTTC.

V usage is TRBV6-4 and J usage is TRBJ2-6; 10 bases line up with TRBD1. Germline V gene sequence: CDR1 MRHNA, CDR2 SNTAGT. The CDR3 runs to 16 residues. Trimming removed 2 bases from V and 6 bases from J; junction bases left unmatched: 4. DNA of the CDR3: TGTGCCAGCAGTGACACCGGGACAGGGGTGGCCAACGTCCTGACTTTC. As protein: CASSDTGTGVANVLTF.

V usage is TRBV7-2 and J usage is TRBJ2-2; 11 bases are shared with TRBD1. Germline trimming cut 3 bases from V and 10 bases from J; bases unmatched to any gene: 4. Germline CDR1 is SGHTA and CDR2 is FQGNSA. This CDR3 contains 14 residues. CDR3 region: CASSFRTGGKELFF. For the CDR3, the DNA is TGTGCCAGCAGCTTCCGGACAGGGGGCAAGGAGCTGTTTTTT.